This TCR beta chain was documented in a study of blood T cell repertoires in COVID-19 (dated by TCRdb to about 2020). About the full investigation: Samples covering the acute and convalescent phases of COVID-19 were provided by collaborators in the United States, Italy and Spain. The sample metadata nearly always contained a de-identified subject ID, COVID-19 status, age in years and sex. The prospective study material was composed of cDNA or gDNA derived from T cells, B-cell-depleted T cells, or PBMCs. The samples were drawn from two sources: the first 160 participants of the ongoing ImmuneRACE study, and 1,000 to 1,500 subjects contributed by 6 global collaborators. Where available, HLA class I and class II types were taken from metadata supplied by the sample provider and were not determined by assay-based typing. The dataset comprised deeply sampled blood TCRbeta repertoires from subjects exposed to, actively infected with, or recovered from COVID-19. The repertoires were made available in a free public database intended to serve as a resource for research on the immune response to SARS-CoV-2.

The germline V gene gives CDR1 as SGHNT and CDR2 as YENEEA. V lost 5 bases and J lost 5 bases, and the count of bases not matched to a germline gene is 14. Measured from the cysteine to the phenylalanine, the CDR3 is 17 residues long. The DNA shown is the 51-base CDR3, in frame from base 1. At one collaborating source in Seattle, patients were enrolled during active infection and were followed longitudinally through the course of disease. Each collaborating institution followed its own protocols to collect whole blood in K2EDTA tubes. For TCRbeta analysis, collaborators shipped samples as frozen whole blood, isolated PBMCs, or DNA extracted from either of those sample types. Broad study findings and their caveats: Clinical and demographic metadata were provided uncurated, with the amount varying by source and participant.

Notes on this clone: What this receptor recognizes is not known. No base quality values were provided; no much bigger clone lies one nucleotide off.

The immunoSEQ Assay, a bias-controlled multiplex PCR, was used to amplify TCRbeta CDR3 regions from genomic DNA. In the paper's pipeline: The number of nucleated cells in each sample was estimated from the amplification of reference gene primers within the assay. To quantify the absolute abundance of each unique TCRbeta CDR3 rearrangement, sequence reads were collapsed and filtered. For each sample, productive Simpson clonality was calculated by taking the square root of Simpson's diversity index across productive rearrangements. Here the immuneACCESS table is served through TCRdb, limited to in-frame sequences with V and J called. Missing clones are a known gap in these copies; in checked studies unresolved V genes cover under half, and the rest lacks a known reason. Clone size and the V and J calls come from that table; the DNA yielded D and trimming. Across this sample there are 150,000 to 200,000 clones, with 86% seen only once. The top ten hold roughly 9.8% of the sample.

The origin of this receptor is a woman between 55 and 75 years old with COVID-19, enrolled during active disease. The rearrangement combines TRBV11-3 with TRBJ2-1; the central 8 bases match TRBD1. The sequenced material came from peripheral blood. The CDR3 sequence is CASSPGTGLFGDNEQFF. The nucleotide sequence reads TGTGCCAGCAGCCCAGGGACAGGTCTGTTTGGGGACAATGAGCAGTTCTTC.